Each of the 6 T cell receptor beta chains below was sequenced from the same sample in a study of cytomegalovirus exposure and HLA in healthy donors. In the PCR, 60 Vbeta and 13 Jbeta primers were used. Profiled with immunoSEQ multiplex PCR; TCRdb holds only in-frame clones, not every one. The listing contains approximately 110,000 clones. Specimen: PBMCs. These receptors came from a man aged 30 to 45 in good health and CMV-seronegative.

This rearrangement joins TRBV10-1 to TRBJ2-7; TRBD2 is a possible D gene (5 bases). The V gene lost 3 bases and the J gene lost 4 bases, with 19 bases spanning the gap. This CDR3 spans 16 amino acids. Germline-derived CDR1 and CDR2 are WNHNN and SYGVQD (reference sequence). DNA for the CDR3: TGCGCCAGCAGTGAAGGGAGATTGATGGAAAGTTACGAGCAGTACTTC. Its translation: CASSEGRLMESYEQYF.

This chain links TRBV9 with TRBJ2-7; D is perhaps TRBD2 (5 bases). This CDR3 has 16 residues. The germline V and J ends were trimmed by 4 bases and 2 bases, with 19 bases remaining between them. CDR1 and CDR2 from the germline V gene are SGDLS and YYNGEE. DNA of the CDR3: TGTGCCAGCAGCCCACGAGCGGAAACAACAGCCTACGAGCAGTACTTC. It translates to CASSPRAETTAYEQYF.

J is TRBJ1-1 and V is TRBV29-1, with D maybe TRBD1 (5 bases). V lost 3 bases, J lost 6 bases, and 14 bases lay in between. The germline V gene encodes CDR1 SQVTM and CDR2 ANQGSEA. This CDR3 comprises 13 residues. This CDR3 is CSVDPWGGAEAFF. The DNA for the CDR3 is TGCAGCGTTGACCCCTGGGGGGGGGCTGAAGCTTTCTTT.

CDR3 protein: CASRTPLAGVYNEQFF. CDR3 DNA: TGTGCCAGCAGAACCCCACTAGCGGGAGTCTACAATGAGCAGTTCTTC. This sequence joins TRBV28 and TRBJ2-1; 11 nucleotides match TRBD2. The germline V gene has CDR1 MDHEN and CDR2 SYDVKM. The CDR3 has 16 residues. V lost 6 bases to trimming and J lost 3 bases; unmatched junction nucleotides: 7.

The rearrangement uses TRBV5-6 and TRBJ2-5; D ambiguous. The V end was cut by 2 bases, the J end by 1 base, with 15 bases between. CDR3 length equals 16 residues. Looked up from germline, CDR1 is SGHDT and CDR2 is YYEEEE. The CDR3 loop reads CASSFQSASFQETQYF. CDR3 bases: TGTGCCAGCAGCTTTCAATCTGCGTCCTTCCAAGAGACCCAGTACTTC.

V is TRBV5-4 and J is TRBJ2-7, with a possible D match to TRBD2 (6 bases). The CDR3 loop spans 15 amino acids. Trimming left V 0 bases short and J 5 bases short, with 15 bases between. Looked up from germline, CDR1 is SGHNT and CDR2 is YYREEE (reference sequence). In DNA, the CDR3 is TGTGCCAGCAGCTTGGGGCGGGAAGAAGGAAACGAGCAGTACTTC. Its translation: CASSLGREEGNEQYF.